The source of this TCR beta chain is a study of blood T cell repertoires in COVID-19. Study overall: Material from acute and convalescent COVID-19 was sourced from the United States, Italy and Spain. From T cells, B-cell-depleted T cells, or PBMCs came the material, which was cDNA or gDNA.

Authors' data handling: How many nucleated cells were present was estimated from reference gene primer amplification. Method: immunoSEQ multiplex PCR; TCRdb's copy keeps in-frame clones and lacks some. V, J and clone size are taken as reported in that table, and D and trimming were inferred from the DNA itself. The sample lists 150,000 or so clones, roughly four fifths occurring once. This CDR3 spans 18 amino acids. Trimming took 0 bases from V and 1 from J, leaving 19 bases between them. Germline assignment: CDR1 SGHRS and CDR2 YFSETQ. Sequencing input: peripheral blood. The receptor was isolated from a human donor with acute or convalescent COVID-19. The donor label of this sample is uncertain. The chain combines TRBV5-1 with TRBJ1-1; the D is unclear. The CDR3 sequence is CASSLVVGWATPNTEAFF. In DNA, the CDR3 is TGCGCCAGCAGCTTGGTTGTAGGTTGGGCAACCCCGAACACTGAAGCTTTCTTT.